These 23 T cell receptor beta chains were all obtained from the same sample, sequenced in a study of T-cell memory formation after mild COVID-19. A single record per CDR3 protein comes from TCRdb applying MiXCR to the 5' RACE reads. The data show a few hundred thousand distinct CDR3 sequences, with about 20% seen just once and roughly 8.1% held by the top ten. Input material: PBMCs or a T cell subset sorted from them (not recorded which). All receptors derive from an adult woman who had mild COVID-19 (a few samples of this study predate the infection). Cell type and time point are not known.

This chain links TRBV3-1 with TRBJ2-7; TRBD1 might be the D (6 bases). Germline loops: CDR1 LGHDT, CDR2 YNNKEL (reference sequence). The CDR3 totals 13 residues. Trimming left V 4 bases short and J 9 bases short, with 16 bases between. Here the CDR3 DNA reads TGTGCCAGCAGCCCTCCTTCCAGGGGTCGGCAGTACTTC. This gives the protein CASSPPSRGRQYF.

This clonotype was observed a few times. V and J are TRBV20-1 and TRBJ2-7; 8 bases are shared with TRBD2. The CDR3 runs 14 residues. Germline-derived CDR1 and CDR2 are DFQATT and SNEGSKA (reference sequence). V dropped 6 bases and J dropped 5; count of bases not matched to a gene: 12. The CDR3 spells CSARKSGRRDEQYF. CDR3 DNA sequence: TGCAGTGCCCGGAAGAGCGGGAGAAGGGACGAGCAGTACTTC.

The chain is built from TRBV10-3 and TRBJ2-1; D may be TRBD2 (6 bases). There are 16 residues in the CDR3. Germline CDR1 is ENHRY and CDR2 is SYGVKD. The germline V and J ends were trimmed by 4 bases and 12 bases, with 25 bases remaining between them. For the CDR3, the DNA is TGTGCCATCAGTGTTGGATTAGCGGCGTCTGGATCAGCGCAGTTCTTC. It translates to CAISVGLAASGSAQFF.

The chain joins TRBV21-1 to TRBJ2-1; TRBD2 reflects the table's D call only, with no check against the DNA. TRBV21-1 is an annotated pseudogene. The CDR3 runs to 15 residues. CDR3 DNA sequence: TGTGCCAGCAGCAAGAGGGGAGGAGGGTACAATGAGCAGTTCTTC. Amino acid sequence: CASSKRGGGYNEQFF.

This clonotype was counted only a few times. The gene calls are TRBV6-5 and TRBJ1-5; no reliable D call. Germline assignment: CDR1 MNHEY and CDR2 SVGAGI. This CDR3 comprises 13 residues. V lost 6 bases, J lost 6 bases, and 12 bases lay in between. In DNA, the CDR3 is TGTGCCAGCAGCGTATTGGGGAGTCAGCCCCAGCATTTT. It yields the protein CASSVLGSQPQHF.

This clonotype has more than one count but fewer than ten. The rearrangement joins TRBV15 to TRBJ1-5; D is unresolved. The germline gives CDR1 LNHNV, CDR2 YYDKDF (reference sequence). Trimming took 1 base from V and 4 from J, leaving 11 bases between them. This CDR3 contains 15 residues. In nucleotides, the CDR3 is TGTGCCACCAGCAGAGTCACGGCGGGGAATCAGCCCCAGCATTTT. Translated: CATSRVTAGNQPQHF.

The sample holds a few counts of this clonotype. The rearrangement uses TRBV10-3 and TRBJ2-2, with a tentative D call TRBD1 (6 bases). Per germline, CDR1 ENHRY and CDR2 SYGVKD. V shed 2 bases and J shed 0 bases, with 7 bases lying between them. The CDR3 totals 15 residues. The CDR3 loop reads CAISEGTTNTGELFF. The DNA for the CDR3 is TGTGCCATCAGTGAGGGGACAACGAACACCGGGGAGCTGTTTTTT.

The CDR3 nucleotides are TGCAGCGTTTTCGGGGACAGGGAGAACTACGAGCAGTACTTC. Its translation: CSVFGDRENYEQYF. The rearrangement uses TRBV29-1 and TRBJ2-7; 9 bases match TRBD1. The CDR3 covers 14 residues. V was clipped by 5 bases and J by 3 bases; unmatched bases: 8. CDR1 and CDR2 (germline): SQVTM, ANQGSEA.

The V and J genes are TRBV20-1 and TRBJ1-5; 8 bases fit TRBD1. V lost 6 bases and J lost 6; bases outside the gene matches: 7. CDR1 DFQATT and CDR2 SNEGSKA come from the germline V gene (reference sequence). This CDR3 has 13 amino acids. The CDR3: CSAAQGAGQPQHF. The CDR3 region has the DNA TGCAGTGCGGCCCAGGGGGCTGGTCAGCCCCAGCATTTT.

J is TRBJ2-5 and V is TRBV25-1; the match to TRBD1 covers 7 bases. The V segment lost 0 bases and the J segment 1 base; nucleotides outside the gene matches: 2. Germline V gene data show CDR1 as MGHDK and CDR2 as SYGVNS. The CDR3 extends over 15 amino acids. The CDR3 is CASSEYDRVQETQYF. In DNA form, the CDR3 reads TGTGCCAGCAGTGAATACGACAGGGTCCAAGAGACCCAGTACTTC.

This clonotype was picked up a small number of times. The rearrangement uses TRBV7-9 and TRBJ2-1; weak D call: TRBD2 (7 bases). The V gene lost 5 bases and the J gene lost 2 bases, with 13 bases spanning the gap. This CDR3 is 15 amino acids long. The germline V gene encodes CDR1 SEHNR and CDR2 FQNEAQ (reference sequence). The CDR3 sequence: CASSPPGGPYNEQFF. As DNA, the CDR3 is TGTGCCAGCAGCCCCCCCGGGGGGCCCTACAATGAGCAGTTCTTC.

The chain recombines TRBV29-1 with TRBJ2-7; tentatively, D is TRBD2 (5 bases). The CDR3 loop spans 15 amino acids. Germline-derived CDR1 and CDR2 are SQVTM and ANQGSEA. The V gene lost 2 bases and the J gene lost 6 bases, with 20 bases spanning the gap. CDR3 sequence: CSVEQRGGLVGEQYF. The CDR3 nucleotides read TGCAGCGTTGAACAGAGAGGCGGACTTGTTGGCGAGCAGTACTTC.

This clonotype was detected a few times. The J gene is TRBJ2-7, the V gene TRBV2; possibly TRBD2 for D (6 bases). Trimming took off 8 bases at V and 6 bases at J, with 14 bases between the two ends. The CDR3 contains 12 residues. Germline loops: CDR1 SNHLY, CDR2 FYNNEI. CDR3 amino acids: CASGRFLFEQYF. The DNA of the CDR3 is TGTGCCAGCGGGAGGTTCCTCTTCGAGCAGTACTTC.

V is TRBV29-1 and J is TRBJ2-1, with 9 positions matching TRBD2. This CDR3 is 14 amino acids long. V lost 3 bases, J lost 6 bases, and 6 bases stayed unmatched. The V gene's germline CDR1 is SQVTM and CDR2 ANQGSEA. DNA for the CDR3: TGCAGCGTTGATGTAGCGGGAGTTTTCAATGAGCAGTTCTTC. Translated: CSVDVAGVFNEQFF.

V is TRBV15 and J is TRBJ2-3; a possible D gene is TRBD1 (5 bases). Germline V CDR1 and CDR2: LNHNV, YYDKDF (reference sequence). The CDR3 has 14 residues. The V gene lost 4 bases and the J gene lost 1 base, with 9 bases spanning the gap. The CDR3 coding sequence is TGTGCCACCAGCACCAAACAGGGCACAGATACGCAGTATTTT. Encoded protein: CATSTKQGTDTQYF.

This clonotype was detected only a few times. The chain employs TRBV6-5 and TRBJ1-2, with 7 bases aligning to TRBD1. Trimming at V came to 5 bases and at J to 3 bases, leaving 6 bases not matched to a gene. The CDR3 is 14 residues long. The V gene's germline CDR1 is MNHEY and CDR2 SVGAGI. The CDR3 DNA reads TGTGCCAGCAGTCGCGGCAGGGGGGACTATGGCTACACCTTC. Protein product: CASSRGRGDYGYTF.

This clonotype was seen only a few times. J is TRBJ2-1 and V is TRBV9; a possible D gene is TRBD2 (6 bases). There are 15 residues in the CDR3. The germline V gene has CDR1 SGDLS and CDR2 YYNGEE. Trimming took 0 bases from V and 3 from J, leaving 10 bases between them. CDR3 nucleotides: TGTGCCAGCAGCGTAGGTGGTAGCGGCTACAATGAGCAGTTCTTC. Translating gives CASSVGGSGYNEQFF.

The genes are TRBV5-1 and TRBJ2-1; TRBD2 agrees at 12 bases. Germline V lookup: CDR1 SGHRS, CDR2 YFSETQ. CDR3 length: 19 amino acids. After removal of 1 base from V and 6 bases from J, the junction contained 14 bases not matched to a gene. CDR3 coding DNA: TGCGCCAGCAGCTTGAGAGGTCTAGCGGGAGGGCCTTTCATCAATGAGCAGTTCTTC. It translates to CASSLRGLAGGPFINEQFF. The full variable domain, rest sourced from reference TRBV5-1 and TRBJ2-1, is KAGVTQTPRYLIKTRGQQVTLSCSPISGHRSVSWYQQTPGQGLQFLFEYFSETQRNKGNFPGRFSGRQFSNSRSEMNVSTLELGDSALYLCASSLRGLAGGPFINEQFFGPGTRLTVL.

The rearrangement links TRBV5-1 to TRBJ2-7, with a weak D call TRBD2 (5 bases). Germline values: CDR1 SGHRS, CDR2 YFSETQ. V shed 3 bases and J shed 4 bases, with 20 bases lying between them. This CDR3 region has 16 residues. The CDR3, as DNA: TGCGCCAGCAGCTGGGCAACCGGGCTCTCGGGATACGAGCAGTACTTC. The encoded protein is CASSWATGLSGYEQYF.

Only a few counts were recorded for this clonotype. The chain employs TRBV7-2 and TRBJ2-7, with TRBD2 matching over 10 bases. This CDR3 has 16 amino acids. The V gene end was trimmed by 6 bases and the J gene end by 3 bases; junction bases not matched to a gene: 11. Germline-derived CDR1 and CDR2 are SGHTA and FQGNSA. This CDR3 is CASRIAGGDTHYEQYF. The CDR3 DNA follows: TGTGCCAGCAGAATAGCGGGGGGTGATACTCACTACGAGCAGTACTTC.

The rearrangement links TRBV9 to TRBJ2-3; 7 nucleotides agree with TRBD2. The CDR3 runs to 15 residues. J was trimmed by 2 bases and V by 3 bases; bases with no gene match: 6. Germline V lookup: CDR1 SGDLS, CDR2 YYNGEE. CDR3: CASSASGVHTDTQYF. The CDR3 DNA follows: TGTGCCAGCAGCGCCAGCGGGGTCCACACAGATACGCAGTATTTT.

V usage is TRBV20-1 and J usage is TRBJ2-5, with D perhaps TRBD2 (6 bases). Per the germline V gene, CDR1 is DFQATT and CDR2 is SNEGSKA (reference sequence). V shed 2 bases and J shed 4 bases, with 14 bases lying between them. The CDR3 sequence is 14 residues long. The CDR3 spells CSARKEGGLETQYF. CDR3 nucleotide sequence: TGCAGTGCTAGAAAGGAGGGAGGCCTAGAGACCCAGTACTTC.

The chain links TRBV7-2 to TRBJ2-3; D call uncertain. Between the trimmed V and J ends, which lost 8 bases and 5 bases, there was a span of 11 bases. CDR1 is SGHTA, CDR2 FQGNSA, per germline. The CDR3 covers 12 residues. The CDR3 sequence: CASLPLGDTQYF. The CDR3 DNA reads as TGTGCCAGCCTGCCCTTGGGAGATACGCAGTATTTT.